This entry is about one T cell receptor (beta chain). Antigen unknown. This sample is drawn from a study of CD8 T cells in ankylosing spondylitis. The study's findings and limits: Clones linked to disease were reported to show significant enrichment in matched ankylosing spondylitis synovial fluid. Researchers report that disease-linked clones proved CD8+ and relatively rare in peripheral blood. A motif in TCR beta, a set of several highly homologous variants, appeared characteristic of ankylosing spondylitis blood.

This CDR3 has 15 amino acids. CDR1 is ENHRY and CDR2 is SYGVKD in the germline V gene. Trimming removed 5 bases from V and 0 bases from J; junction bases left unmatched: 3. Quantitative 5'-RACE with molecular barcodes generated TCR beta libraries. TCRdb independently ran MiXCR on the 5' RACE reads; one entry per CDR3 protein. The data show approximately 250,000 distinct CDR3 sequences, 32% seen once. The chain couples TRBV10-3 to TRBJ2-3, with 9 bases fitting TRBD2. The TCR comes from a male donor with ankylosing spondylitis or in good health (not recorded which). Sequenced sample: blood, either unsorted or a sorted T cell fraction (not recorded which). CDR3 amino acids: CAISIAGDSTDTQYF. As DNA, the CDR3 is TGTGCCATCAGTATAGCGGGGGACAGCACAGATACGCAGTATTTT.